This paragraph covers one T cell receptor (beta chain) sequence. As to time point: sample taken at primary tumor resection. Researchers sequenced whole RNA taken from tumor, nontumor lung or frozen PBMC without sorting. The sample is drawn from a study of spatial heterogeneity in lung cancer. Every TCR cDNA molecule bore its own unique molecular identifier. TCRdb reanalysed the 5' RACE reads using MiXCR and keeps one entry per CDR3 protein. The sample holds about 92,000 distinct CDR3 sequences, roughly 12% seen once. The starting material was PBMCs, obtained at surgery. The sequence derives from a male donor with early-stage non-small cell lung cancer.

The CDR3 nucleotides read TGTGCCAGCAGTACGCGCGAGCGCGAGCAGTACTTC. The encoded protein is CASSTREREQYF. The genes are TRBV25-1 and TRBJ2-7; no firm D call. The CDR3 totals 12 residues. Germline V gene data show CDR1 as MGHDK and CDR2 as SYGVNS. V lost 5 bases and J 6 bases, leaving 11 bases between the germline ends.